A selection of T cell receptor beta chains follows, all from one sample in a study of shared clonotypes between healthy human individuals. The data were produced by immunoSEQ multiplex PCR, yet TCRdb's version contains in-frame clones alone and is incomplete. The table includes a few million clones, about 92% detected once. Source material: naive CD4+ T cells sorted from blood. These receptors originate from a man aged 18-30 years in good health. CDR3s include the opening cysteine and the closing phenylalanine or tryptophan. The order of the fields is V gene, clone size, J gene, D gene, CDR3 DNA, CDR3 protein. A D gene is named only where the DNA matches it firmly. Some rows mark clone size as missing; the rest say once, few, many or name a class of expanded clone.

TRBV28	NA	TRBJ2-5	NA	TGTGCCAGCAGCCCGGGGGGCCCCCAGTACTTC	CASSPGGPQYF
TRBV7-2	once	TRBJ1-2	NA	TGTGCCAGCAGCTTAGCAGCCTATGGCTACACCTTC	CASSLAAYGYTF
TRBV27	NA	TRBJ2-4	TRBD2	TGTGCCAGCAGCTGGCGGGGGGAGGGCAAAAACATTCAGTACTTC	CASSWRGEGKNIQYF
TRBV5-1	NA	TRBJ1-3	NA	TGCGCCAGCAGCTTAGGTGGGGTCGCTGGAAACACCATATATTTT	CASSLGGVAGNTIYF
TRBV5-5	once	TRBJ1-1	TRBD1	TGTGCCAGCAGCCGGGGACAGGGGGAGACTGAAGCTTTCTTT	CASSRGQGETEAFF
TRBV5-1	NA	TRBJ1-2	NA	TGCGCCAGCAGCTTGGGCACGATTTCCTATGGCTACACCTTC	CASSLGTISYGYTF
TRBV5-1	NA	TRBJ2-5	NA	TGCGCCAGCAGCTTCCGCAGTGCGGAGACCCAGTACTTC	CASSFRSAETQYF
TRBV6-5	NA	TRBJ1-1	NA	TGTGCCAGCAGACGAGACAGGCAGGCTGGGGCTTTCTTT	CASRRDRQAGAFF
TRBV27	once	TRBJ1-1	TRBD1	TGTGCCAGCTCTCCACTACCTCCAGGGGGCTTTTACACTGAAGCTTTCTTT	CASSPLPPGGFYTEAFF
TRBV6-5	NA	TRBJ2-3	TRBD2	TGTGCCAGCAGTCCGCCAGGACTAGCTACGCAGTATTTT	CASSPPGLATQYF
TRBV19	NA	TRBJ1-4	NA	TGTGCCAGTAGAAGGGGGGGTGCAACTAATGAAAAACTGTTTTTT	CASRRGGATNEKLFF
TRBV6-5	NA	TRBJ2-1	NA	TGTGCCAGCAGCCGCAGGGAAAATGAGCAGTTCTTC	CASSRRENEQFF
TRBV2	NA	TRBJ1-1	NA	TGTGCCACAGCACGAGAGGGCACTGAAGCTTTCTTT	CATAREGTEAFF
TRBV14	NA	TRBJ1-2	NA	TGTGCCAGCAGCCAAGATCCTTGGGCCTCGGCTAACTATGGCTACACCTTC	CASSQDPWASANYGYTF
TRBV7-9	few	TRBJ1-4	NA	TGTGCCAGCAGCGTGGGACCGAGTGGAGAACTGTTTTTT	CASSVGPSGELFF
TRBV30	NA	TRBJ1-1	NA	TGTGCCTGGAGTGCTATGGGGAACACTGAAGCTTTCTTT	CAWSAMGNTEAFF
TRBV30	NA	TRBJ1-1	TRBD1	TGTGCCTGGACCACAGGGGGTGACGGTGAAGCTTTCTTT	CAWTTGGDGEAFF
TRBV7-9	NA	TRBJ2-2	TRBD2	TGTGCCAGCAGCTTACGGCTAGCGGGAGTTACCGGGGAGCTGTTTTTT	CASSLRLAGVTGELFF
TRBV6-6	once	TRBJ1-6	NA	TGTGCCAGCAGTTACGGGGGGGACGTTAATTCACCCCTCCACTTT	CASSYGGDVNSPLHF
TRBV6-6	NA	TRBJ2-3	TRBD2	TGTGCCAGCAGTGTCGGACCTCAGGCGGGGGCGCAGTATTTT	CASSVGPQAGAQYF
TRBV6-1	NA	TRBJ2-7	NA	TGTGCCAGCCGTGGGTCCTACGAGCAGTACTTC	CASRGSYEQYF
TRBV28	once	TRBJ1-3	NA	TGTGCCAGCAGTTTGAGCGTTCCTTCTGGAAACACCATATATTTT	CASSLSVPSGNTIYF
TRBV4-1	NA	TRBJ2-4	TRBD2	TGCGCCAGCAGCCAAGAATACCATAGCGGGAGCGACAAAAACATTCAGTACTTC	CASSQEYHSGSDKNIQYF
TRBV4-1	NA	TRBJ2-5	TRBD2	TGCGCCAGCAGCCAAGTGGCGGCGACTGGAGCGGGAATCGCCCAGTACTTC	CASSQVAATGAGIAQYF
TRBV15	NA	TRBJ2-7	NA	TGTGCCACCAGCAGATCCCCGACCGATGGAGAGCAGTACTTC	CATSRSPTDGEQYF
TRBV18	once	TRBJ2-3	TRBD1	TGTGCCAGCTCACCCCGGGGACAGGGCACAGATACGCAGTATTTT	CASSPRGQGTDTQYF
TRBV2	NA	TRBJ1-1	TRBD1	TGTGCCAGCAGCCCGAAAGGATTAACAGGGGGCCTGTCTTTCTTT	CASSPKGLTGGLSFF
TRBV30	few	TRBJ1-1	NA	TGTGCCGGAGACCGTACTCTGAACACTGAAGCTTTCTTT	CAGDRTLNTEAFF
TRBV5-4	NA	TRBJ1-5	NA	TGTGCCAGCAGCTTGGCAGGATCCAATCAGCCCCAGCATTTT	CASSLAGSNQPQHF
TRBV10-3	NA	TRBJ2-7	NA	TGTGCCCACGGCGCCAGGACAGAAGCCTACGAGCAGTACTTC	CAHGARTEAYEQYF
TRBV5-6	NA	TRBJ2-5	NA	TGTGCCAGCAGCATCGTCCCAGGGGACGAGACCCAGTACTTC	CASSIVPGDETQYF
TRBV2	NA	TRBJ2-1	TRBD2	TGTGCCAGCAGGGTGGCTAGCGGGATTACCAATGAGCAGTTCTTC	CASRVASGITNEQFF
TRBV6-5	once	TRBJ1-2	NA	TGTGCCAGCGGGTCCCTTTATGGCTACACCTTC	CASGSLYGYTF
TRBV25-1	NA	TRBJ2-7	TRBD2	TGTGCCAGCATGGCAGCGGGAGTATACGAGCAGTACTTC	CASMAAGVYEQYF
TRBV2	few	TRBJ1-2	TRBD1	TGTGCCAGCAGTGAGAATATGGGACAGGGCGACACCTTC	CASSENMGQGDTF
TRBV30	NA	TRBJ2-7	NA	TGTGCCTGGAACCAGGGGGAGGACGAGCAGTACTTC	CAWNQGEDEQYF
TRBV30	NA	TRBJ1-1	NA	TGTGCCTGGAGTCTCCCCTGGGTGAACACTGAAGCTTTCTTT	CAWSLPWVNTEAFF
TRBV9	NA	TRBJ2-3	NA	TGTGCCAGCAGCGTAGCGCCCGGTAGCACAGATACGCAGTATTTT	CASSVAPGSTDTQYF
TRBV18	NA	TRBJ2-6	NA	TGTGCCAGCTCACCACCGGTAGTAATCTCTGGGGCCAACGTCCTGACTTTC	CASSPPVVISGANVLTF
TRBV19	NA	TRBJ1-4	TRBD1	TGTGCCAGTAGTGAACAGGGGGCGACTAATGAAAAACTGTTTTTT	CASSEQGATNEKLFF
TRBV19	NA	TRBJ1-5	NA	TGTGCCAGTAGTAAGTGGCAGGGAGGGGAAATATATAGCAATCAGCCCCAGCATTTT	CASSKWQGGEIYSNQPQHF
TRBV7-2	NA	TRBJ2-4	NA	TGTGCCAGCAGCTTAACCAGCAGTTCAAACATTCAGTACTTC	CASSLTSSSNIQYF
TRBV28	NA	TRBJ2-7	NA	TGTGCCAGCAGCCCCGAGGGTCTGTCCTACGAGCAGTACTTC	CASSPEGLSYEQYF
TRBV7-2	NA	TRBJ2-3	TRBD2	TGTGCCAGCAGCTTAGCGACTAGCGGGGGGACAGATACGCAGTATTTT	CASSLATSGGTDTQYF
TRBV30	NA	TRBJ1-1	NA	TGTGCCGGACAAAGGTTCAGGGACTCTGAAGTTTTCTTT	CAGQRFRDSEVFF
TRBV27	NA	TRBJ1-6	NA	TGTGCCAGCAGTTTATTTCGGACGGTAAATTCACCCCTCCACTTT	CASSLFRTVNSPLHF
TRBV5-1	NA	TRBJ2-2	NA	TGCGCCAGCAGCGAGGGGGTCCCGACCGGGGAGCTGTTTTTT	CASSEGVPTGELFF
TRBV19	NA	TRBJ2-3	NA	TGTGCCAGTAGCCCAAAGGGGAGATGGGCAGATACGCAGTATTTT	CASSPKGRWADTQYF
TRBV4-1	NA	TRBJ2-7	TRBD2	TGCGCCAGCAGCCAAGATATCAGGACTAGCAGATACTACGAGCAGTACTTC	CASSQDIRTSRYYEQYF
TRBV2	NA	TRBJ2-7	TRBD1	TGTGCCAGCACCCCGGGACAGGGGGTTGGCCTCTACGAGCAGTACTTC	CASTPGQGVGLYEQYF
TRBV4-3	NA	TRBJ1-1	NA	TGCGCCAGCAGCCAACATCAGGAGAACACTGAAGCTTTCTTT	CASSQHQENTEAFF
TRBV19	NA	TRBJ1-4	NA	TGTGCCAGTAGGCTTCGAGGGGAAACTAATGAAAAACTGTTTTTT	CASRLRGETNEKLFF
TRBV7-9	NA	TRBJ2-7	NA	TGTGCCAGCAGCCCGGACGGGGGCGAGCAGTACTTC	CASSPDGGEQYF
TRBV7-3	NA	TRBJ2-1	TRBD2	TGTGCCAGCAGCTTAGGGGGTAGCGGGGACAACTACAATGAGCAGTTCTTC	CASSLGGSGDNYNEQFF
TRBV6-6	NA	TRBJ1-3	NA	TGTGCCAGCAGTTACCCCGGGGGAAACACCATATATTTT	CASSYPGGNTIYF
TRBV2	NA	TRBJ1-5	TRBD1	TGTGCCAGCAGTACAGGGGTGGGACAGCCCCAGCATTTT	CASSTGVGQPQHF
TRBV6-5	NA	TRBJ2-3	NA	TGTGCCAGCAGCATGACCTCTAGGTCCGATACGCAGTATTTT	CASSMTSRSDTQYF
TRBV2	NA	TRBJ1-5	NA	TGTGCCAGCAGTGAAACTGGGAGCAATCAGCCCCAGCATTTT	CASSETGSNQPQHF
TRBV27	NA	TRBJ2-7	TRBD1	TGTGCCAGCAGTTTAGGGACAGGGAGCGCCTACGAGCAGTACTTC	CASSLGTGSAYEQYF
TRBV7-2	NA	TRBJ1-3	NA	TGTGCCAGCAGCCCCACCCTCTCTGGAAACACCATATATTTT	CASSPTLSGNTIYF